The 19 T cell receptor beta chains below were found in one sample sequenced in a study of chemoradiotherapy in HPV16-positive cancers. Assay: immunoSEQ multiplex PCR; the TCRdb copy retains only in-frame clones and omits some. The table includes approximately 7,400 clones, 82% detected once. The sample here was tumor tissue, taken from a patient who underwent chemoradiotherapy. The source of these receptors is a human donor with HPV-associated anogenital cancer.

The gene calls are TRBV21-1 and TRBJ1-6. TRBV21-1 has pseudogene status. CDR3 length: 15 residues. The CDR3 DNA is TGTGCCAGCAGCAAAGGGGGGGCTCATAATTCACCCCTCCACTTT. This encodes CASSKGGAHNSPLHF.

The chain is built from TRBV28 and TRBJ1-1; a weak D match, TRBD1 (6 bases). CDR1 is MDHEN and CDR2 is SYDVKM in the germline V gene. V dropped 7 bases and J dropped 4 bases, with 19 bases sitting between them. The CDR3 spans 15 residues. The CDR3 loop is CASTPTGRGGTEAFF. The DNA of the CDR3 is TGTGCCAGCACCCCAACGGGGCGAGGGGGCACTGAAGCTTTCTTT.

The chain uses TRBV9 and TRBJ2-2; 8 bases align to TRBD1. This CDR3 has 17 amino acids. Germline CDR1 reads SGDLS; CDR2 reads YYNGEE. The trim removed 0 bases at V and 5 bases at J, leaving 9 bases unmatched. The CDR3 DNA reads TGTGCCAGCAGCGTAGGGGCAGGGGGCTTTGGGACCGGGGAGCTGTTTTTT. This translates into CASSVGAGGFGTGELFF.

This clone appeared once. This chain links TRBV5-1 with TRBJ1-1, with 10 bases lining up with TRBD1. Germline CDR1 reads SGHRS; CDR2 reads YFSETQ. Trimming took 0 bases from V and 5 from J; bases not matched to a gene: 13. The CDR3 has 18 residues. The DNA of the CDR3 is TGCGCCAGCAGCTTGGCTGCGTTGGGACAGGGGATCTGGACTGAAGCTTTCTTT. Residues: CASSLAALGQGIWTEAFF.

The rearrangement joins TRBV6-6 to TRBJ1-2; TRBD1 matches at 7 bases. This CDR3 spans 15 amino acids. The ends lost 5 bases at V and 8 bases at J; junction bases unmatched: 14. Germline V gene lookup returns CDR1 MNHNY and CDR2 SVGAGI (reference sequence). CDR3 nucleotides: TGTGCCAGCAGTACAGACAGGGTTCGCACCAAAGGCTACACCTTC. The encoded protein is CASSTDRVRTKGYTF.

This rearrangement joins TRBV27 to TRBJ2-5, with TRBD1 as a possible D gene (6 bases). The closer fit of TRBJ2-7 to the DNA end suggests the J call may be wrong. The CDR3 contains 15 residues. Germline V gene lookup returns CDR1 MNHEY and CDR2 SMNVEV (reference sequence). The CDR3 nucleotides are TGTGCCAGCAGTTCCGAGGGACACTCTACCTACGAGCAGTACTTC. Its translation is CASSSEGHSTYEQYF.

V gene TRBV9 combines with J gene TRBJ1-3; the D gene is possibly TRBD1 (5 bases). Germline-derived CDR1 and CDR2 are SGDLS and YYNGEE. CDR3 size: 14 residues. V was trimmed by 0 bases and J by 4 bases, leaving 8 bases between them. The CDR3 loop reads CASSVAGGGNTIYF. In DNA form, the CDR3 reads TGTGCCAGCAGCGTAGCGGGGGGAGGAAACACCATATATTTT.

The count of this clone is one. The CDR3 reads CASLNSGYGYTF. The CDR3, as DNA: TGTGCCAGTCTGAACAGTGGCTATGGCTACACCTTC. The genes are TRBV6-6 and TRBJ1-2; D is unclear. Trimming shortened V by 9 bases and J by 4 bases, and 12 bases separated the two germline ends. Germline-derived CDR1 and CDR2 are MNHNY and SVGAGI (reference sequence). The CDR3 length is 12 residues.

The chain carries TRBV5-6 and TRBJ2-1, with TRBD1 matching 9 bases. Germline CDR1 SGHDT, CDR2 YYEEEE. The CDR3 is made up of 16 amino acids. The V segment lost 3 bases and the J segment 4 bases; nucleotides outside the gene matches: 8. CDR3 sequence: CASSSKGTGTYNEQFF. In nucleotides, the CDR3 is TGTGCCAGCAGCTCCAAGGGGACAGGGACGTACAATGAGCAGTTCTTC.

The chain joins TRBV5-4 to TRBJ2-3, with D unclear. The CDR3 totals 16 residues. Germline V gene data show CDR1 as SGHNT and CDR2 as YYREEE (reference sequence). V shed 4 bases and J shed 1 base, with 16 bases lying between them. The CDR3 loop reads CASSPLGTRGTDTQYF. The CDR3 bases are TGTGCCAGCAGCCCCCTGGGAACCCGGGGCACAGATACGCAGTATTTT. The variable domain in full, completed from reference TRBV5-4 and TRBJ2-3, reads ETGVTQSPTHLIKTRGQQVTLRCSSQSGHNTVSWYQQALGQGPQFIFQYYREEENGRGNFPPRFSGLQFPNYSSELNVNALELDDSALYLCASSPLGTRGTDTQYFGPGTRLTVL.

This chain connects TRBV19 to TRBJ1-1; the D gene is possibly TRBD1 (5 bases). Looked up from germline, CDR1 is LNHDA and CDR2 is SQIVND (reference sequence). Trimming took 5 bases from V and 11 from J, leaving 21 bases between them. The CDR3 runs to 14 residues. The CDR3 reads CASSGGRDGGEAFF. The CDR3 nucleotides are TGTGCCAGTAGTGGCGGGAGGGACGGAGGCGAGGCTTTCTTT.

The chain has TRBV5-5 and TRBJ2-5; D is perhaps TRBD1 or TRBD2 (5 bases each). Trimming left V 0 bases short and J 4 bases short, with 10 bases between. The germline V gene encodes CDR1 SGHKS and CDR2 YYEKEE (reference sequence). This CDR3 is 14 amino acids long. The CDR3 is CASSLDEGRETQYF. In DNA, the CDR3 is TGTGCCAGCAGCTTGGATGAGGGGCGAGAGACCCAGTACTTC. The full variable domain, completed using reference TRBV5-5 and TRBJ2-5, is DAGVTQSPTHLIKTRGQQVTLRCSPISGHKSVSWYQQVLGQGPQFIFQYYEKEERGRGNFPDRFSARQFPNYSSELNVNALLLGDSALYLCASSLDEGRETQYFGPGTRLLVL.

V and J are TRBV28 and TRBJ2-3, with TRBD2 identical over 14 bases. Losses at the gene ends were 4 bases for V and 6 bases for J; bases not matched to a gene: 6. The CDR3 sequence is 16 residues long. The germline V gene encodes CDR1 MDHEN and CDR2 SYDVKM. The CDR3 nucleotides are TGTGCCAGCAGTTCTGCCGGGACTAGCGGGGGCGATACGCAGTATTTT. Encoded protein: CASSSAGTSGGDTQYF.

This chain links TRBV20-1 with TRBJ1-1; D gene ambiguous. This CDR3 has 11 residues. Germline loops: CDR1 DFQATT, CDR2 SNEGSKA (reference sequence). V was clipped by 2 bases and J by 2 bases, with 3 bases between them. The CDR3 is CSARRNTEAFF. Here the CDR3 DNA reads TGCAGTGCTAGAAGAAACACTGAAGCTTTCTTT.

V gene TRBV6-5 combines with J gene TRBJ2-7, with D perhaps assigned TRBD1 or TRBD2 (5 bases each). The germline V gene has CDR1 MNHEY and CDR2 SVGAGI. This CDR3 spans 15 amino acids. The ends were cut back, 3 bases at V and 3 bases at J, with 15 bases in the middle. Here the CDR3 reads CASSYGDETNYEQYF. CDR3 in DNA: TGTGCCAGCAGTTATGGGGACGAGACTAACTACGAGCAGTACTTC.

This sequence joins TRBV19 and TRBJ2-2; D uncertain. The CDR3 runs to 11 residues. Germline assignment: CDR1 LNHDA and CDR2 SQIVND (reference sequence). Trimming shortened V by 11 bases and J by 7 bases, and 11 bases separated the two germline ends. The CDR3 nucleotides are TGTGCCGCTAGATTCGGCGGGGAGCTGTTTTTT. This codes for CAARFGGELFF.

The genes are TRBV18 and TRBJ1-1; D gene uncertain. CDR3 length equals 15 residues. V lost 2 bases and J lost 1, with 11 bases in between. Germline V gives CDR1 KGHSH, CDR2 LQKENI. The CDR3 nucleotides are TGTGCCAGCTCACCATCCACCTTAGAGAACACTGAAGCTTTCTTT. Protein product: CASSPSTLENTEAFF. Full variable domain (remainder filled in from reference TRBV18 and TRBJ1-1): NAGVMQNPRHLVRRRGQEARLRCSPMKGHSHVYWYRQLPEEGLKFMVYLQKENIIDESGMPKERFSAEFPKEGPSILRIQQVVRGDSAAYFCASSPSTLENTEAFFGQGTRLTVV.

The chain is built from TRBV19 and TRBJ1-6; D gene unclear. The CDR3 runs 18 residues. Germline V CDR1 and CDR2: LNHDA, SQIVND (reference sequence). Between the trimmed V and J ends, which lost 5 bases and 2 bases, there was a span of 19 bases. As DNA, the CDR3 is TGTGCCAGTAGTCACCTTTACAGCAATTTCCCCTATAATTCACCCCTCCACTTT. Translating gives CASSHLYSNFPYNSPLHF.

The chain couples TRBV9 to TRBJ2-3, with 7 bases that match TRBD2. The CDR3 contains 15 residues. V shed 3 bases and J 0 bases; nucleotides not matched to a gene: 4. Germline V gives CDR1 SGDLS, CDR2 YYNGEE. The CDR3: CASSAAGVSTDTQYF. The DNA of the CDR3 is TGTGCCAGCAGCGCTGCGGGGGTTAGCACAGATACGCAGTATTTT.